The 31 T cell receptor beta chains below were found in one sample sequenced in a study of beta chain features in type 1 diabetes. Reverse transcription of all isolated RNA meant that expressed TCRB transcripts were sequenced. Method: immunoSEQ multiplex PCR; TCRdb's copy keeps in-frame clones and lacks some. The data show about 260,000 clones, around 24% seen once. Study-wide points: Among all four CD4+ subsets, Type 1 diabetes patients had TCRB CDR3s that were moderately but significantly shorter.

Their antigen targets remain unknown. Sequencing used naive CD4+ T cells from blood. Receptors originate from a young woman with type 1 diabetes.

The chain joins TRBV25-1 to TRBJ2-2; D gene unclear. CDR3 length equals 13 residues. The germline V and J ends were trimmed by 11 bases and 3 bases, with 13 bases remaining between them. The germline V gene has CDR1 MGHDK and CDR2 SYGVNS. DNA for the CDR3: TGTGCCTCCAACGCCGGGTACACCGGGGAGCTGTTTTTT. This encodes CASNAGYTGELFF.

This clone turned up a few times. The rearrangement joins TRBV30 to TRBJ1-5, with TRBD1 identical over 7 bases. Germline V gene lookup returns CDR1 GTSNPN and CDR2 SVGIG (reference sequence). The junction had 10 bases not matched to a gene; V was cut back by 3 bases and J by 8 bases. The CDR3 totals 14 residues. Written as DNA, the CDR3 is TGTGCCTGGAGGGTTCCCGGGACAGTGGAGCCCCAGCATTTT. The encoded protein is CAWRVPGTVEPQHF.

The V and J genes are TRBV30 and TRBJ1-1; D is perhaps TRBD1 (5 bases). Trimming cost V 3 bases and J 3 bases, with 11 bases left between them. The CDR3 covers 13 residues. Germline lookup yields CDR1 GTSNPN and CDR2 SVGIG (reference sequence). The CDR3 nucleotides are TGTGCCTGGAGCCTCCAGGGATACACTGAAGCTTTCTTT. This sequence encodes CAWSLQGYTEAFF. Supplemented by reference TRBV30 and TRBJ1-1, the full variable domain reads SQTIHQWPATLVQPVGSPLSLECTVEGTSNPNLYWYRQAAGRGLQLLFYSVGIGQISSEVPQNLSASRPQDRQFILSSKKLLLSDSGFYLCAWSLQGYTEAFFGQGTRLTVV.

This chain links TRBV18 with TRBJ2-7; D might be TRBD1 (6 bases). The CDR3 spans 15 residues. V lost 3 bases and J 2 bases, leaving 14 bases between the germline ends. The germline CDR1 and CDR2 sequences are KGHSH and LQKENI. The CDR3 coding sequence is TGTGCCAGCTCACCGGCATTGGACAGCACCTACGAGCAGTACTTC. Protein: CASSPALDSTYEQYF.

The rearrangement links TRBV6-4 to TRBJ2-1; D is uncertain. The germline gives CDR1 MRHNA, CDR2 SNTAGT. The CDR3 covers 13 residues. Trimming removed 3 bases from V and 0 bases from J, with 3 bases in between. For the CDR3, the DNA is TGTGCCAGCAGTGAGCGCTCCTACAATGAGCAGTTCTTC. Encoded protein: CASSERSYNEQFF.

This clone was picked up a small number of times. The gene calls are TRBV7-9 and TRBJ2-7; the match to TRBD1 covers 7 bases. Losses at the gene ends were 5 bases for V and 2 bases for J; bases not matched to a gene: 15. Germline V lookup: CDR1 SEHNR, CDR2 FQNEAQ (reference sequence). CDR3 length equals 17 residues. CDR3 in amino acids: CASSPELGQMITYEQYF. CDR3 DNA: TGTGCCAGCAGCCCGGAACTGGGACAGATGATAACCTACGAGCAGTACTTC.

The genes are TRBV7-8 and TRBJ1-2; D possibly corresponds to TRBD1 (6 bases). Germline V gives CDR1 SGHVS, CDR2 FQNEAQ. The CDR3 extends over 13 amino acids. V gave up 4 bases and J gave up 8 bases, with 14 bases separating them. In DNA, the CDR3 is TGTGCCAGCAGCTCAAACAGGGCTCAGGGCTACACCTTC. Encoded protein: CASSSNRAQGYTF.

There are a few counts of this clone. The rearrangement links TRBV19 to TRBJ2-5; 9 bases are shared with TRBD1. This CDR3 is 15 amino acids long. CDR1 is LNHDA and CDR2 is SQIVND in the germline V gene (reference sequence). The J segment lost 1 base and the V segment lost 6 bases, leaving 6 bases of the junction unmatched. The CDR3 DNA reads TGTGCCAGTAGCCCCGGGACAGGGAGCCAAGAGACCCAGTACTTC. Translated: CASSPGTGSQETQYF.

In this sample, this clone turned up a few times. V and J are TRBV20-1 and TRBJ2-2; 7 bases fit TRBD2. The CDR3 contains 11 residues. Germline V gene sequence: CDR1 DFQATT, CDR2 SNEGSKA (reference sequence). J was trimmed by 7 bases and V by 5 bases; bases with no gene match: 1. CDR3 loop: CSAGGGGELFF. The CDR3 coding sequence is TGCAGTGCTGGGGGGGGCGGGGAGCTGTTTTTT.

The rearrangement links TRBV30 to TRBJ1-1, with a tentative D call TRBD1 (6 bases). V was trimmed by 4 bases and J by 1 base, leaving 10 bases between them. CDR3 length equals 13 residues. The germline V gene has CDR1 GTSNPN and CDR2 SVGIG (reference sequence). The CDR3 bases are TGTGCCTGGAAATTACAGGGGAACACTGAAGCTTTCTTT. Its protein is CAWKLQGNTEAFF. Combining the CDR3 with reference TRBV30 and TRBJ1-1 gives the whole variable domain SQTIHQWPATLVQPVGSPLSLECTVEGTSNPNLYWYRQAAGRGLQLLFYSVGIGQISSEVPQNLSASRPQDRQFILSSKKLLLSDSGFYLCAWKLQGNTEAFFGQGTRLTVV.

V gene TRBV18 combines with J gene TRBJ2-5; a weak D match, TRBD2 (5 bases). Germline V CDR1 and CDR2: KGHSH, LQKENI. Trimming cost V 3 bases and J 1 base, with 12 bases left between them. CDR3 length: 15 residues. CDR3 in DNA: TGTGCCAGCTCACCCGACGGACTGGGCCAAGAGACCCAGTACTTC. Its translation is CASSPDGLGQETQYF. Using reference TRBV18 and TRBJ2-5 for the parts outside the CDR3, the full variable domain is NAGVMQNPRHLVRRRGQEARLRCSPMKGHSHVYWYRQLPEEGLKFMVYLQKENIIDESGMPKERFSAEFPKEGPSILRIQQVVRGDSAAYFCASSPDGLGQETQYFGPGTRLLVL.

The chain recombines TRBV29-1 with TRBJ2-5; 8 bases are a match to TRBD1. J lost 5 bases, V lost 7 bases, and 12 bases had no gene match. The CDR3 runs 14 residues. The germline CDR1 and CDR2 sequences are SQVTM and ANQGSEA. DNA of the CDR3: TGCAGCGGCGTGGACAGGGAGTTCGGGGAGACCCAGTACTTC. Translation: CSGVDREFGETQYF. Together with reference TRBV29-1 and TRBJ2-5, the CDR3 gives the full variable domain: SAVISQKPSRDICQRGTSLTIQCQVDSQVTMMFWYRQQPGQSLTLIATANQGSEATYESGFVIDKFPISRPNLTFSTLTVSNMSPEDSSIYLCSGVDREFGETQYFGPGTRLLVL.

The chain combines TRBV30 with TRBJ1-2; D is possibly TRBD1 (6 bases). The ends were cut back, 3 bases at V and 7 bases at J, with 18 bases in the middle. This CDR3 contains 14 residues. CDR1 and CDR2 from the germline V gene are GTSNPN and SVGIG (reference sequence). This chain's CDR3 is CAWRGKQGDPGYTF. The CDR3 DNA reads TGTGCCTGGAGGGGAAAACAGGGAGATCCTGGCTACACCTTC.

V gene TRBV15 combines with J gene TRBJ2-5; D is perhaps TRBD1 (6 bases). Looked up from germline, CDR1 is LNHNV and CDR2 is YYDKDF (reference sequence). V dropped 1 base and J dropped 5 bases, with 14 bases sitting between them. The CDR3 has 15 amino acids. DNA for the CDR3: TGTGCCACCAGCAGAGTGTACAGGGCGAGGGAGACCCAGTACTTC. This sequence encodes CATSRVYRARETQYF.

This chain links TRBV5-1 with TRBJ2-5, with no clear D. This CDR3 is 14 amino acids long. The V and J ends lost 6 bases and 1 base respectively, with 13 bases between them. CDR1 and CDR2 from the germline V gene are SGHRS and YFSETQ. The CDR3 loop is CASNRGATQETQYF. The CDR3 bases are TGCGCCAGCAACCGCGGAGCCACCCAAGAGACCCAGTACTTC.

CDR3 sequence: CASSPQREASTDTQYF. The CDR3 nucleotides read TGTGCCAGCAGCCCGCAGCGGGAGGCCAGCACAGATACGCAGTATTTT. V and J are TRBV14 and TRBJ2-3, with 9 bases that match TRBD2. The CDR3 is 16 amino acids. Per the germline V gene, CDR1 is SGHDN and CDR2 is FVKESK. The ends lost 4 bases at V and 0 bases at J; junction bases unmatched: 5.

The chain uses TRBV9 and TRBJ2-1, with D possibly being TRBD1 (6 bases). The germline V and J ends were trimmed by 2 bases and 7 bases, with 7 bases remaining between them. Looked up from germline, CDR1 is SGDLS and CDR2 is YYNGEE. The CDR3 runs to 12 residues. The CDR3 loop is CASSVQGNEQFF. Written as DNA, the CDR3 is TGTGCCAGCAGCGTCCAGGGGAATGAGCAGTTCTTC.

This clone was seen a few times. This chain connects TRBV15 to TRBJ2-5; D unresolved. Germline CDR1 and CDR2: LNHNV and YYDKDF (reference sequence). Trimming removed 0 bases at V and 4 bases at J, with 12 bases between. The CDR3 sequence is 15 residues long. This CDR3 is CATSRDRQAGETQYF. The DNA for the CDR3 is TGTGCCACCAGCAGAGATCGCCAAGCCGGAGAGACCCAGTACTTC.

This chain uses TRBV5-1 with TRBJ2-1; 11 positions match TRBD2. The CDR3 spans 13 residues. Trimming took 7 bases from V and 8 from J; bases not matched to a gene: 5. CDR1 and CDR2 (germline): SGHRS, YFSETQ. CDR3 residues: CASQGSGRDEQFF. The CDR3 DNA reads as TGCGCCAGCCAAGGTAGCGGGAGGGATGAGCAGTTCTTC.

The CDR3 region is CASSRAYEQYF. In nucleotides, the CDR3 is TGTGCCAGCAGTCGGGCCTACGAGCAGTACTTC. J is TRBJ2-7 and V is TRBV7-8; D gene uncertain. V was shortened by 6 bases and J by 2 bases, with 5 bases between the two germline ends. Germline CDR1 and CDR2: SGHVS and FQNEAQ. This CDR3 has 11 amino acids.

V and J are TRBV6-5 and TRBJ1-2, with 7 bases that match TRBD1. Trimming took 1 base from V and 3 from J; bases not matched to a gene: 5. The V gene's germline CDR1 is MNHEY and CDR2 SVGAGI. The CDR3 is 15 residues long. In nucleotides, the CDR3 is TGTGCCAGCAGTTACTGGGGCAGGGGGTACTATGGCTACACCTTC. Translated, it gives CASSYWGRGYYGYTF.

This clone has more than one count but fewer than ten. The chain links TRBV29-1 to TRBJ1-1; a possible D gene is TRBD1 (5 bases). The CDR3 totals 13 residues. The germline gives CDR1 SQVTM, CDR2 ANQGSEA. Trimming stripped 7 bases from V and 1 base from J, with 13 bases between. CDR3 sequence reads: CSAGDRRNTEAFF. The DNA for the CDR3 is TGCAGCGCTGGTGACAGAAGGAACACTGAAGCTTTCTTT. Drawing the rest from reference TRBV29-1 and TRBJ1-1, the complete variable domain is SAVISQKPSRDICQRGTSLTIQCQVDSQVTMMFWYRQQPGQSLTLIATANQGSEATYESGFVIDKFPISRPNLTFSTLTVSNMSPEDSSIYLCSAGDRRNTEAFFGQGTRLTVV.

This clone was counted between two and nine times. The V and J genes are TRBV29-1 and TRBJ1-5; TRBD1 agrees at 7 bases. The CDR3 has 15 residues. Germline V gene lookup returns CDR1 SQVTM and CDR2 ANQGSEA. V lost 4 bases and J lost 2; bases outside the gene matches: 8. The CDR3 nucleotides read TGCAGCGTTGCAGACAGGGTCGGAGGCAATCAGCCCCAGCATTTT. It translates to CSVADRVGGNQPQHF.

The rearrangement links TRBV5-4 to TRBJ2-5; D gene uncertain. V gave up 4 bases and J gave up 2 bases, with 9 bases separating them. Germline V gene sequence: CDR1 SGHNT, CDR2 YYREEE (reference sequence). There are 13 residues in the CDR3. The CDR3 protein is CASSTDTQETQYF. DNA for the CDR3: TGTGCCAGCAGCACTGACACACAAGAGACCCAGTACTTC.

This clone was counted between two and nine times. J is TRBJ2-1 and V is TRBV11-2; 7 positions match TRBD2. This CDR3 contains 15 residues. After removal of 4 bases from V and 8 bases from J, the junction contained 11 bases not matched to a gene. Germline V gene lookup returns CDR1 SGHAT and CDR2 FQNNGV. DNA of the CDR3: TGTGCCAGCAGCTCAATAGCGGGTTTAGTGCATGAGCAGTTCTTC. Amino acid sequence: CASSSIAGLVHEQFF.

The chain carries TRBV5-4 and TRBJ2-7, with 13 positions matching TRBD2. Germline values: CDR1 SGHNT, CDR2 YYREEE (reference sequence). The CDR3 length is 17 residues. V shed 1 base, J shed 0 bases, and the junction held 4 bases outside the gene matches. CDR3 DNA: TGTGCCAGCAGCTTGAGGACTAGCGGGAGTCGCTCCTACGAGCAGTACTTC. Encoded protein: CASSLRTSGSRSYEQYF.

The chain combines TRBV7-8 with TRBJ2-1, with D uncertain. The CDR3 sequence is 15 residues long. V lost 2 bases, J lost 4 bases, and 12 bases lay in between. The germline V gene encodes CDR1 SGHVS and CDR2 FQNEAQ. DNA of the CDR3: TGTGCCAGCAGCTTATTGGGCCACCCGTACAATGAGCAGTTCTTC. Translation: CASSLLGHPYNEQFF.

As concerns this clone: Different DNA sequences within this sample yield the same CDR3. CDR3 sequence (DNA): TGTGCCAGCAGTCTCGGGACTAGCGGCTCCTACGAGCAGTACTTC. Its translation is CASSLGTSGSYEQYF. The chain is built from TRBV28 and TRBJ2-7; TRBD2 aligns across 11 bases. V was clipped by 5 bases and J by 0 bases; unmatched bases: 3. Germline V gives CDR1 MDHEN, CDR2 SYDVKM. The CDR3 loop spans 15 amino acids.

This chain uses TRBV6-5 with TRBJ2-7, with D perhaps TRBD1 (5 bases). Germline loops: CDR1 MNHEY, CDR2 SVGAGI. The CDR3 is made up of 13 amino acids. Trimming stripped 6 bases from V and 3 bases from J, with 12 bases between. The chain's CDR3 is CASSFDSYYEQYF. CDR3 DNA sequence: TGTGCCAGCAGCTTCGACAGTTACTACGAGCAGTACTTC.

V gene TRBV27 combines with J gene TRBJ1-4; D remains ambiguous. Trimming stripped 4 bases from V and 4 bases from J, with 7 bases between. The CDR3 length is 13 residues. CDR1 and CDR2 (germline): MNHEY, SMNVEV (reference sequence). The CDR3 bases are TGTGCCAGCAGTTCCAGTTTTAATGAAAAACTGTTTTTT. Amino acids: CASSSSFNEKLFF.

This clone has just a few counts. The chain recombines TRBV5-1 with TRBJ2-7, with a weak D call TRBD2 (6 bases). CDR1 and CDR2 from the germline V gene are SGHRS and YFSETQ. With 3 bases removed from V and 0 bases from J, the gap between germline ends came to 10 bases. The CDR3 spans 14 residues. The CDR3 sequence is CASSSWRGSYEQYF. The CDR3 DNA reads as TGCGCCAGCAGCTCCTGGAGGGGCTCCTACGAGCAGTACTTC.